This passage covers 23 T cell receptor beta chains from one sample sequenced in a study of T cell responses to AZD1222 COVID-19 vaccine. This table comes from immunoSEQ multiplex PCR, and its TCRdb copy is limited to in-frame clones, with some not included. The data hold more than 120,000 clones, with about 93% observed a single time. The sample was peripheral blood, taken on day 0 of AZD1222 vaccination. The source of these receptors is an adult in good health.

The rearrangement uses TRBV9 and TRBJ2-7; no clear D gene. The CDR3 totals 15 residues. Looked up from germline, CDR1 is SGDLS and CDR2 is YYNGEE. The ends were cut back, 0 bases at V and 0 bases at J, with 10 bases in the middle. For the CDR3, the DNA is TGTGCCAGCAGCGTAGGAGACTGGAGCTCCTACGAGCAGTACTTC. Translated: CASSVGDWSSYEQYF.

This chain links TRBV15 with TRBJ2-7; D gene uncertain. Trimming removed 0 bases at V and 0 bases at J, with 6 bases between. CDR1 and CDR2 (germline): LNHNV, YYDKDF (reference sequence). The CDR3 is 14 residues long. CDR3 nucleotide sequence: TGTGCCACCAGCAGAGACACAATCTCCTACGAGCAGTACTTC. Protein sequence: CATSRDTISYEQYF.

The V and J genes are TRBV28 and TRBJ1-2; 7 bases fit TRBD1. The CDR3 extends over 17 amino acids. Germline V CDR1 and CDR2: MDHEN, SYDVKM. V lost 3 bases, J lost 7 bases, and 17 bases stayed unmatched. The CDR3 region is CASSLGGRGYKNAGYTF. The CDR3 DNA is TGTGCCAGCAGTTTGGGTGGCAGGGGGTACAAAAACGCTGGCTACACCTTC.

This clone was recorded once. The rearrangement links TRBV14 to TRBJ2-7; 8 positions match TRBD1. This CDR3 spans 16 amino acids. J gave up 4 bases and V 2 bases, and 10 bases lay outside the gene matches. Germline CDR1 is SGHDN and CDR2 is FVKESK. CDR3 residues: CASSQRTGIITYEQYF. CDR3 DNA: TGTGCCAGCAGCCAAAGGACAGGGATCATTACTTACGAGCAGTACTTC.

The CDR3: CASSPSNRGTDHNEQFF. In nucleotides, the CDR3 is TGTGCCAGCTCACCTAGCAACAGGGGTACGGATCACAATGAGCAGTTCTTC. The chain recombines TRBV18 with TRBJ2-1; 7 nucleotides agree with TRBD1. The junction had 13 bases not matched to a gene; V was cut back by 3 bases and J by 5 bases. This CDR3 is 17 amino acids long. Germline V gene lookup returns CDR1 KGHSH and CDR2 LQKENI.

CDR3 nucleotides: TGTGCCAGCAGCCCTGGGGGACTAGCGTACACAGATACGCAGTATTTT. This codes for CASSPGGLAYTDTQYF. The chain combines TRBV5-8 with TRBJ2-3; 10 bases agree with TRBD2. This CDR3 has 16 amino acids. Germline CDR1 is SGHTS and CDR2 is YDEGEE. V shed 4 bases, J shed 2 bases, and the junction held 7 bases outside the gene matches.

The chain uses TRBV6-5 and TRBJ2-7, with 7 bases fitting TRBD1. V shed 8 bases and J 2 bases; nucleotides not matched to a gene: 6. The CDR3 consists of 13 residues. Germline lookup yields CDR1 MNHEY and CDR2 SVGAGI. Here the CDR3 DNA reads TGTGCCAGCCGACCGGGACAGACCTACGAGCAGTACTTC. Translated, it gives CASRPGQTYEQYF.

The V call is TRBV6-2 or TRBV6-3, the J call TRBJ2-2; 9 nucleotides match TRBD1. This CDR3 comprises 16 residues. CDR1 and CDR2 from the germline V gene are MNHEY and SVGEGT. V shed 5 bases, J shed 6 bases, and the junction held 10 bases outside the gene matches. CDR3 in amino acids: CASSRPGQGGAGELFF. The CDR3 DNA follows: TGTGCCAGCAGTCGCCCGGGACAGGGTGGAGCCGGGGAGCTGTTTTTT.

The genes are TRBV7-2 and TRBJ2-1, with 12 bases fitting TRBD2. The CDR3 is made up of 16 amino acids. Germline lookup yields CDR1 SGHTA and CDR2 FQGNSA. With V trimmed by 3 bases and J by 6 bases, 6 bases remained unmatched. CDR3 DNA: TGTGCCAGCAGCTTCCCGGCTAGCGGGGGGGTCAATGAGCAGTTCTTC. It codes for CASSFPASGGVNEQFF.

J is TRBJ1-4 and V is TRBV2; 7 nucleotides agree with TRBD1. This CDR3 has 15 amino acids. Germline V CDR1 and CDR2: SNHLY, FYNNEI. V trimming: 10 bases; J trimming: 5 bases; junction bases outside the gene matches: 13. CDR3 sequence: CATSRDRPSNEKLFF. The CDR3 DNA reads TGTGCCACTTCGCGGGACAGACCCTCCAATGAAAAACTGTTTTTT.

This chain joins TRBV18 and TRBJ2-2; 11 bases agree with TRBD1. This CDR3 has 16 amino acids. Germline loops: CDR1 KGHSH, CDR2 LQKENI. J lost 5 bases, V lost 5 bases, and 7 bases had no gene match. The CDR3 sequence: CASSTSGQGATGELFF. The DNA for the CDR3 is TGTGCCAGCTCAACCTCCGGACAGGGGGCAACCGGGGAGCTGTTTTTT.

V usage is TRBV9 and J usage is TRBJ2-1, with a possible D match to TRBD2 (5 bases). Germline V lookup: CDR1 SGDLS, CDR2 YYNGEE. V was pared by 4 bases and J by 9 bases, with 20 bases between. This CDR3 spans 15 amino acids. The CDR3 DNA sequence: TGTGCCAGCAGCATTGAACTAGGGAGTTATGGTGAGCAGTTCTTC. Its protein product is CASSIELGSYGEQFF. Full variable domain (missing parts from reference TRBV9 and TRBJ2-1): DSGVTQTPKHLITATGQRVTLRCSPRSGDLSVYWYQQSLDQGLQFLIQYYNGEERAKGNILERFSAQQFPDLHSELNLSSLELGDSALYFCASSIELGSYGEQFFGPGTRLTVL.

This chain joins TRBV6-5 and TRBJ2-7, with TRBD2 matching over 7 bases. CDR3 length: 14 amino acids. CDR1 MNHEY and CDR2 SVGAGI come from the germline V gene. V was pared by 2 bases and J by 9 bases, with 10 bases of the junction left unmatched. The chain's CDR3 is CASSYSGTDLRQYF. The CDR3 DNA is TGTGCCAGCAGTTACAGCGGGACGGACCTTCGGCAGTACTTC.

This clone was seen only once. The chain joins TRBV10-3 to TRBJ2-7; possible D gene TRBD1, 6 bases. Trimming shortened V by 4 bases and J by 7 bases, and 11 bases separated the two germline ends. This CDR3 contains 12 residues. Germline V CDR1 and CDR2: ENHRY, SYGVKD. The CDR3 loop reads CAISGGPKEQYF. The CDR3 bases are TGTGCCATCAGTGGGGGGCCGAAGGAGCAGTACTTC.

This chain links TRBV7-9 with TRBJ2-2; a possible D gene is TRBD1 (5 bases). V dropped 3 bases and J dropped 3 bases, with 11 bases sitting between them. Germline CDR1 and CDR2: SEHNR and FQNEAQ (reference sequence). CDR3 size: 15 residues. The CDR3: CASSFARVDTGELFF. The CDR3, as DNA: TGTGCCAGCAGCTTTGCCAGGGTGGACACCGGGGAGCTGTTTTTT. Filled out from reference TRBV7-9 and TRBJ2-2, the complete variable domain reads DTGVSQNPRHKITKRGQNVTFRCDPISEHNRLYWYRQTLGQGPEFLTYFQNEAQLEKSRLLSDRFSAERPKGSFSTLEIQRTEQGDSAMYLCASSFARVDTGELFFGEGSRLTVL.

The J gene is TRBJ2-1, the V gene TRBV16; TRBD2 aligns across 7 bases. CDR1 is KGHSY, CDR2 FQNENV, per germline. This CDR3 region has 15 residues. The V segment lost 6 bases and the J segment 7 bases; nucleotides outside the gene matches: 12. This chain's CDR3 is CASSLFGGGRNEQFF. In DNA, the CDR3 is TGTGCCAGCAGTCTGTTCGGGGGAGGGAGGAATGAGCAGTTCTTC.

V gene TRBV28 combines with J gene TRBJ2-3; D is uncertain. The CDR3 consists of 11 residues. The ends were cut back, 8 bases at V and 7 bases at J, with 10 bases in the middle. Germline CDR1 MDHEN, CDR2 SYDVKM. The CDR3 sequence is CASQLGHTQYF. In nucleotides, the CDR3 is TGTGCCAGCCAATTGGGTCATACGCAGTATTTT.

The V gene is TRBV27, the J gene TRBJ1-2; 10 positions match TRBD1. The CDR3 length is 14 residues. In germline, CDR1 is MNHEY, CDR2 SMNVEV (reference sequence). Unmatched junction bases numbered 5, after V lost 9 bases and J lost 1 base. The CDR3, as DNA: TGTGCCAGTGGGACAGGGGCGGTTAACTATGGCTACACCTTC. This sequence encodes CASGTGAVNYGYTF.

The chain carries TRBV19 and TRBJ1-1, with 9 bases fitting TRBD1. Trimming took 8 bases from V and 3 from J; bases not matched to a gene: 16. CDR1 and CDR2 from the germline V gene are LNHDA and SQIVND (reference sequence). The CDR3 has 17 amino acids. The CDR3 here is CASFIQGPGQGYTEAFF. The CDR3 DNA sequence: TGTGCCAGTTTTATCCAGGGGCCCGGACAGGGGTACACTGAAGCTTTCTTT.

The gene calls are TRBV28 and TRBJ1-2; no clear D. This CDR3 is 13 amino acids long. V shed 6 bases and J shed 0 bases, with 8 bases lying between them. CDR1 and CDR2 from the germline V gene are MDHEN and SYDVKM. The DNA for the CDR3 is TGTGCCAGCAGGGACCCTCCTAACTATGGCTACACCTTC. Protein: CASRDPPNYGYTF.

This clone was seen more than once but under ten times. The CDR3: CASSEGPGARYEQYF. CDR3 sequence (DNA): TGTGCCAGCAGTGAAGGGCCGGGGGCGCGATACGAGCAGTACTTC. The chain couples TRBV6-1 to TRBJ2-7; D is tentatively TRBD1 or TRBD2 (6 bases each). The CDR3 length is 15 residues. Germline CDR1 reads MNHNS; CDR2 reads SASEGT. The V end lost 1 base, the J end lost 4 bases, and 14 bases lay between the germline ends.

The chain joins TRBV6-2 or TRBV6-3 to TRBJ2-7, with D possibly TRBD1 on 6 matching bases. This CDR3 is 14 amino acids long. CDR1 MNHEY and CDR2 SVGEGT come from the germline V gene. V was shortened by 0 bases and J by 0 bases, with 6 bases between the two germline ends. In DNA form, the CDR3 reads TGTGCCAGCAGTTACTCACAGGGCTCCTACGAGCAGTACTTC. Translating gives CASSYSQGSYEQYF.

Remarks on this clone: Distinct nucleotide sequences in the sample also encode this CDR3. The chain links TRBV9 to TRBJ1-3; D perhaps matches TRBD1 (5 bases). The CDR3 length is 15 residues. V dropped 2 bases and J dropped 2 bases, with 11 bases sitting between them. Germline lookup yields CDR1 SGDLS and CDR2 YYNGEE. The CDR3 loop is CASSVRGAAGNTIYF. The CDR3, as DNA: TGTGCCAGCAGCGTGCGGGGCGCAGCTGGAAACACCATATATTTT.